These 23 T cell receptor beta chains were sequenced from one sample in a study of T cell responses to AZD1222 COVID-19 vaccine. Some clones are missing from TCRdb's copy, which holds only in-frame ones; the method was immunoSEQ multiplex PCR. The sample consists of approximately 80,000 clones, 85% to 90% of them appearing once. The sample consisted of peripheral blood, taken on day 0 of AZD1222 vaccination. The receptors stem from an adult in good health.

This clone has only one observation. This chain links TRBV5-1 with TRBJ1-1; D gene ambiguous. Trimming pared 0 bases from V and 8 bases from J, leaving 11 bases between. The CDR3 extends over 13 amino acids. The V gene's germline CDR1 is SGHRS and CDR2 YFSETQ. The CDR3 DNA reads TGCGCCAGCAGCTTGGAGGTGGGCGCGGAAGCTTTCTTT. It translates to CASSLEVGAEAFF.

The chain has TRBV6-5 and TRBJ2-1; D is unresolved. The CDR3 covers 14 residues. Germline V gives CDR1 MNHEY, CDR2 SVGAGI. Trimming shortened V by 1 base and J by 5 bases, and 9 bases separated the two germline ends. The CDR3 nucleotides are TGTGCCAGCAGTTACTTGCGAGACGACAATGAGCAGTTCTTC. It specifies CASSYLRDDNEQFF.

The chain is built from TRBV9 and TRBJ2-5, with D possibly matching TRBD2 (6 bases). The CDR3 loop spans 15 amino acids. Germline assignment: CDR1 SGDLS and CDR2 YYNGEE. V was shortened by 1 base and J by 5 bases, with 15 bases between the two germline ends. Here the CDR3 reads CASSVNGGAGETQYF. The CDR3 nucleotides read TGTGCCAGCAGCGTAAACGGGGGTGCGGGCGAGACCCAGTACTTC.

The chain uses TRBV6-1 and TRBJ2-6; D is possibly TRBD1 (6 bases). From germline, CDR1 is MNHNS and CDR2 SASEGT. The V gene lost 1 base and the J gene lost 0 bases, with 10 bases spanning the gap. This CDR3 comprises 17 residues. The CDR3 DNA reads TGTGCCAGCAGTGAAGGGGTAGGGGGCTCTGGGGCCAACGTCCTGACTTTC. Translating it yields CASSEGVGGSGANVLTF.

This clone was seen more than once but under ten times. The rearrangement joins TRBV7-6 to TRBJ2-3; 9 bases are a match to TRBD2. CDR3 length: 16 residues. After removal of 5 bases from V and 1 base from J, the junction contained 7 bases not matched to a gene. Germline V gives CDR1 SGHVS, CDR2 FNYEAQ. CDR3 residues: CASSMSGGPGTDTQYF. As DNA, the CDR3 is TGTGCCAGCAGCATGAGCGGGGGGCCAGGCACAGATACGCAGTATTTT.

V is TRBV4-1 and J is TRBJ1-5; no clear D. Germline values: CDR1 MGHRA, CDR2 YSYEKL. CDR3 size: 13 residues. V was shortened by 0 bases and J by 6 bases, with 6 bases between the two germline ends. The CDR3: CASSQEWGQPQHF. In DNA form, the CDR3 reads TGCGCCAGCAGCCAAGAATGGGGTCAGCCCCAGCATTTT.

This chain uses TRBV13 with TRBJ2-1; TRBD2 is a possible D gene (5 bases). The CDR3 extends over 13 amino acids. Germline V gene sequence: CDR1 PRHDT, CDR2 FYEKMQ (reference sequence). The V end lost 2 bases, the J end lost 6 bases, and 8 bases lay between the germline ends. The CDR3, as DNA: TGTGCCAGCAGCTTAAGGGAGAGCAATGAGCAGTTCTTC. Translating it yields CASSLRESNEQFF. Together with reference TRBV13 and TRBJ2-1, the CDR3 gives the full variable domain: AAGVIQSPRHLIKEKRETATLKCYPIPRHDTVYWYQQGPGQDPQFLISFYEKMQSDKGSIPDRFSAQQFSDYHSELNMSSLELGDSALYFCASSLRESNEQFFGPGTRLTVL.

This sequence joins TRBV6-2 or TRBV6-3 and TRBJ1-3; no firm D call. The CDR3 is 15 amino acids. Germline CDR1 is MNHEY and CDR2 is SVGEGT. Trimming stripped 2 bases from V and 0 bases from J, with 8 bases between. The CDR3 nucleotides are TGTGCCAGCAGTTACGGCGGGATCTCTGGAAACACCATATATTTT. This translates into CASSYGGISGNTIYF.

The V call is TRBV4-1, the J call TRBJ2-1, with 12 bases identical to TRBD2. This CDR3 has 15 residues. V was pared by 1 base and J by 9 bases, with 4 bases of the junction left unmatched. Germline V lookup: CDR1 MGHRA, CDR2 YSYEKL. The CDR3 loop is CASSQGPSGGVEQFF. The CDR3, as DNA: TGCGCCAGCAGCCAAGGTCCTAGCGGGGGGGTTGAGCAGTTCTTC.

The rearrangement links TRBV7-9 to TRBJ1-4; TRBD1 agrees at 7 bases. Germline V CDR1 and CDR2: SEHNR, FQNEAQ (reference sequence). Trimming cost V 5 bases and J 7 bases; bases outside gene matches: 10. This CDR3 has 15 residues. Here the CDR3 DNA reads TGTGCCAGCAGCCAGCCGACAGGGCGGGTTGAAAAACTGTTTTTT. Its translation: CASSQPTGRVEKLFF.

The chain links TRBV19 to TRBJ1-2; TRBD1 is a possible D gene (5 bases). The CDR3 is 16 amino acids. The germline V and J ends were trimmed by 8 bases and 6 bases, with 25 bases remaining between them. The germline V gene encodes CDR1 LNHDA and CDR2 SQIVND (reference sequence). The CDR3 loop is CASRPGTAQGSNGYTF. In DNA form, the CDR3 reads TGTGCCAGTCGCCCCGGGACGGCGCAAGGAAGTAATGGCTACACCTTC.

The V gene is TRBV15, the J gene TRBJ2-1; D assignment may be TRBD1 or TRBD2 (5 bases each). The V gene's germline CDR1 is LNHNV and CDR2 YYDKDF (reference sequence). V lost 3 bases to trimming and J lost 2 bases, with 17 bases between them. The CDR3 contains 17 residues. Here the CDR3 reads CATSSGGLTVAYNEQFF. Written as DNA, the CDR3 is TGTGCCACCAGCAGTGGGGGATTAACAGTTGCCTACAATGAGCAGTTCTTC.

In its sample, this clone was seen a few times. V is TRBV6-5 and J is TRBJ2-2; D is ambiguous. V shed 8 bases and J shed 1 base, with 2 bases lying between them. CDR1 and CDR2 (germline): MNHEY, SVGAGI. The CDR3 consists of 11 residues. CDR3 sequence: CASGNTGELFF. CDR3 sequence (DNA): TGTGCCAGCGGGAACACCGGGGAGCTGTTTTTT.

The V and J genes are TRBV6-5 and TRBJ2-7, with a weak D call TRBD2 (5 bases). Germline values: CDR1 MNHEY, CDR2 SVGAGI. V lost 0 bases and J 7 bases, leaving 19 bases between the germline ends. CDR3 size: 16 residues. Here the CDR3 DNA reads TGTGCCAGCAGTTACTCCCGTTGGAGTAGGACGGGGGAGCAGTACTTC. This translates into CASSYSRWSRTGEQYF.

The count of this clone is one. The V call is TRBV19, the J call TRBJ2-1, with TRBD1 identical over 8 bases. The CDR3 is made up of 16 amino acids. Unmatched junction bases numbered 16, after V lost 6 bases and J lost 9 bases. CDR1 and CDR2 from the germline V gene are LNHDA and SQIVND (reference sequence). The chain's CDR3 is CASREAGTGGLGEQFF. The CDR3 DNA reads as TGTGCCAGTAGGGAAGCCGGGACAGGAGGACTCGGTGAGCAGTTCTTC.

This sequence joins TRBV19 and TRBJ1-1, with D possibly TRBD1 on 5 matching bases. V was cut by 0 bases and J by 1 base, with 12 bases left in between. The CDR3 runs 16 residues. Germline values: CDR1 LNHDA, CDR2 SQIVND (reference sequence). The CDR3 reads CASSIDGEGTNTEAFF. CDR3 DNA sequence: TGTGCCAGTAGTATAGATGGGGAGGGGACGAACACTGAAGCTTTCTTT. Variable domain in full (rest from reference TRBV19 and TRBJ1-1): DGGITQSPKYLFRKEGQNVTLSCEQNLNHDAMYWYRQDPGQGLRLIYYSQIVNDFQKGDIAEGYSVSREKKESFPLTVTSAQKNPTAFYLCASSIDGEGTNTEAFFGQGTRLTVV.

J is TRBJ1-1 and V is TRBV6-5, with 9 bases matching TRBD1. CDR1 and CDR2 (germline): MNHEY, SVGAGI. CDR3 length: 15 amino acids. The V and J ends lost 2 bases and 5 bases, in that order; junction bases with no gene match: 6. The CDR3, as DNA: TGTGCCAGCAGTTACGTAGGACAGGGGTGGACTGAAGCTTTCTTT. It encodes CASSYVGQGWTEAFF.

J is TRBJ1-1 and V is TRBV5-1; D gene uncertain. The germline V and J ends were trimmed by 2 bases and 2 bases, with 10 bases remaining between them. The CDR3 is 14 amino acids. CDR1 SGHRS and CDR2 YFSETQ come from the germline V gene. Here the CDR3 DNA reads TGCGCCAGCAGCTTTTCTGTTTTAAACACTGAAGCTTTCTTT. Amino acids: CASSFSVLNTEAFF.

This clone was seen just once. The CDR3 DNA reads as TGTGCCAGCAGCGATTTCCAACTCAGTCCAACTGAAGCTTTCTTT. Its translation is CASSDFQLSPTEAFF. The rearrangement links TRBV7-7 to TRBJ1-1; D gene unclear. Germline V CDR1 and CDR2: SSHAT, FNYEAQ (reference sequence). The CDR3 loop spans 15 amino acids. V gave up 5 bases and J gave up 5 bases, with 18 bases separating them.

This chain connects TRBV5-1 to TRBJ2-5; possible D gene TRBD2, 5 bases. Trimming removed 5 bases from V and 0 bases from J, with 11 bases in between. Germline CDR1 is SGHRS and CDR2 is YFSETQ. This CDR3 comprises 14 residues. The CDR3 DNA follows: TGCGCCAGCAGAAGCGGTACCAACCAAGAGACCCAGTACTTC. This encodes CASRSGTNQETQYF.

This clone appeared once. This chain connects TRBV28 to TRBJ1-6; D not resolved. The CDR3 contains 14 residues. Trimming removed 5 bases from V and 5 bases from J, with 10 bases in between. The germline V gene has CDR1 MDHEN and CDR2 SYDVKM. CDR3 nucleotide sequence: TGTGCCAGCAGTGAGGTACTGGATAATTCACCCCTCCACTTT. Amino acids: CASSEVLDNSPLHF.

The table lists this clone with a count of one. V and J are TRBV9 and TRBJ1-4; TRBD1 agrees at 7 bases. The CDR3 contains 15 residues. Germline trimming cut 3 bases from V and 5 bases from J; bases unmatched to any gene: 7. Germline lookup yields CDR1 SGDLS and CDR2 YYNGEE. In DNA form, the CDR3 reads TGTGCCAGCAGCGCCTGGGGACAGCTCAATGAAAAACTGTTTTTT. The encoded protein is CASSAWGQLNEKLFF.

CDR3 DNA: TGTGCCAGCTCACCACCGTCGGGGGTTGGAAACACCATATATTTT. Translated: CASSPPSGVGNTIYF. V and J are TRBV18 and TRBJ1-3; TRBD1 might be the D (5 bases). This CDR3 is 15 amino acids long. Germline-derived CDR1 and CDR2 are KGHSH and LQKENI. Trimming took 0 bases from V and 3 from J, leaving 9 bases between them.